This entry lists 30 T cell receptor beta chains sequenced from one sample in a study of T cell repertoires in cytomegalovirus infection. TCRdb fed the reads into MiXCR, producing one record per CDR3 protein. The sample lists under 40,000 distinct CDR3 sequences, approximately 52% occurring once. The antigens for these receptors are not known. The starting material was CD8+ T cells from cultured PBMCs, obtained from culture after CMV antigen stimulation. These receptors were taken from a human donor in good health (CMV status not recorded). Some clones in this sample may be carry-over from other donors' samples.

This clonotype was counted between two and nine times. J is TRBJ2-1 and V is TRBV2; D possibly corresponds to TRBD2 (6 bases). In germline, CDR1 is SNHLY, CDR2 FYNNEI. The germline V and J ends were trimmed by 4 bases and 8 bases, with 15 bases remaining between them. CDR3 length: 14 residues. CDR3 sequence (DNA): TGTGCCAGCAGTGCCCCTAGTTGGGGGGATGAGCAGTTCTTC. This sequence encodes CASSAPSWGDEQFF.

V is TRBV7-3 and J is TRBJ2-7; 9 bases align to TRBD1. Germline V gene lookup returns CDR1 SGHTA and CDR2 FQGTGA. J was trimmed by 0 bases and V by 2 bases; bases with no gene match: 2. The CDR3 is 15 amino acids. CDR3 in DNA: TGTGCCAGCAGCTTAGGGACAGGGAGCTCCTACGAGCAGTACTTC. It is translated as CASSLGTGSSYEQYF.

This clonotype has ten or more counts. This rearrangement joins TRBV7-8 to TRBJ1-3; 7 bases align to TRBD1. With V trimmed by 2 bases and J by 2 bases, 6 bases remained unmatched. The CDR3 length is 16 residues. Germline V lookup: CDR1 SGHVS, CDR2 FQNEAQ. In DNA, the CDR3 is TGTGCCAGCAGCTTATTCAGGGGGAGGACTGGAAACACCATATATTTT. It yields the protein CASSLFRGRTGNTIYF.

This clonotype was counted between two and nine times. The chain joins TRBV10-3 to TRBJ1-3; D uncertain. The CDR3 runs to 12 residues. Germline V gene sequence: CDR1 ENHRY, CDR2 SYGVKD. Trimming stripped 4 bases from V and 8 bases from J, with 9 bases between. The CDR3 DNA follows: TGTGCCATCAGTGGAAAGTGGGACACCATATATTTT. This translates into CAISGKWDTIYF.

The rearrangement joins TRBV6-8 to TRBJ1-6; D perhaps matches TRBD1 (5 bases). In germline, CDR1 is MNHGY, CDR2 SAAAGT. This CDR3 has 15 amino acids. Trimming stripped 2 bases from V and 5 bases from J, with 10 bases between. The CDR3 bases are TGTGCCAGCAGTTACAGGGGACTACATAATTCACCCCTCCACTTT. It encodes CASSYRGLHNSPLHF.

CDR3 sequence reads: CASSLSGTYNEQFF. The CDR3 DNA sequence: TGTGCCAGCAGCCTAAGCGGGACCTACAATGAGCAGTTCTTC. The V call is TRBV5-4, the J call TRBJ2-1; 7 bases are a match to TRBD2. Losses at the gene ends were 4 bases for V and 2 bases for J; bases not matched to a gene: 3. From germline, CDR1 is SGHNT and CDR2 YYREEE (reference sequence). This CDR3 comprises 14 residues.

The chain combines TRBV13 with TRBJ2-7, with 12 bases lining up with TRBD2. V gave up 5 bases and J gave up 4 bases; unmatched junction bases: 6. The germline gives CDR1 PRHDT, CDR2 FYEKMQ (reference sequence). CDR3 length: 15 residues. CDR3 in DNA: TGTGCCAGCAGCCTTGACGGGACTAGCGGGTACGAGCAGTACTTC. It encodes CASSLDGTSGYEQYF.

This clonotype was seen only a few times. The rearrangement joins TRBV7-9 to TRBJ1-6, with 7 positions matching TRBD1. This CDR3 is 16 amino acids long. V shed 5 bases and J 7 bases; nucleotides not matched to a gene: 11. Germline V gives CDR1 SEHNR, CDR2 FQNEAQ (reference sequence). CDR3 protein: CASSPDRPAANSPLHF. As DNA, the CDR3 is TGTGCCAGCAGCCCGGACAGGCCGGCGGCGAATTCACCCCTCCACTTT. Full variable domain (rest looked up from reference TRBV7-9 and TRBJ1-6): DTGVSQNPRHKITKRGQNVTFRCDPISEHNRLYWYRQTLGQGPEFLTYFQNEAQLEKSRLLSDRFSAERPKGSFSTLEIQRTEQGDSAMYLCASSPDRPAANSPLHFGNGTRLTVT.

This clonotype was counted between two and nine times. V is TRBV12-3 or TRBV12-4 and J is TRBJ2-7, with a possible D match to TRBD1 (6 bases). V was shortened by 0 bases and J by 6 bases, with 15 bases between the two germline ends. This CDR3 comprises 15 residues. CDR3 loop: CASSLARNREGEQYF. CDR3 nucleotides: TGTGCCAGCAGTTTAGCGCGCAACAGGGAAGGCGAGCAGTACTTC.

The CDR3 region has the DNA TGTGCCAGCAGCGCAGACGGGTTGGCTGGAAACACCATATATTTT. Its translation: CASSADGLAGNTIYF. V usage is TRBV3-1 and J usage is TRBJ1-3; D remains ambiguous. Germline assignment: CDR1 LGHDT and CDR2 YNNKEL (reference sequence). V dropped 5 bases and J dropped 2 bases, with 13 bases sitting between them. The CDR3 sequence is 15 residues long.

On this clonotype: One end of the junction is discordant with germline, which a read error may explain. This sequence joins TRBV5-6 and TRBJ2-1; 11 bases map to TRBD2. From germline, CDR1 is SGHDT and CDR2 YYEEEE. This CDR3 spans 14 amino acids. The CDR3 DNA sequence: TGCCTTACCTACCCGGGACTAGCGGTGAATGAGCAGTTCTTC. Protein: CLTYPGLAVNEQFF.

The chain links TRBV7-8 to TRBJ2-3; 13 bases agree with TRBD2. CDR1 and CDR2 from the germline V gene are SGHVS and FQNEAQ. The V and J ends lost 1 base and 2 bases, in that order; junction bases with no gene match: 6. The CDR3 loop spans 18 amino acids. CDR3 sequence reads: CASSLGGTSGVLTDTQYF. In nucleotides, the CDR3 is TGTGCCAGCAGCTTAGGAGGGACTAGCGGGGTACTCACAGATACGCAGTATTTT.

The chain combines TRBV5-1 with TRBJ2-2; 12 positions agree with TRBD1. From germline, CDR1 is SGHRS and CDR2 YFSETQ. The CDR3 spans 17 residues. V lost 3 bases to trimming and J lost 5 bases; unmatched junction nucleotides: 8. The CDR3 region is CASSWTGTGGKTGELFF. CDR3 nucleotide sequence: TGCGCCAGCAGCTGGACCGGGACAGGGGGCAAAACCGGGGAGCTGTTTTTT.

The V call is TRBV7-9, the J call TRBJ1-1; D remains ambiguous. Trimming stripped 5 bases from V and 8 bases from J, with 12 bases between. Germline values: CDR1 SEHNR, CDR2 FQNEAQ (reference sequence). This CDR3 is built from 12 residues. The DNA for the CDR3 is TGTGCCAGCAGCCCCGGGAGAGGAGAAGCTTTCTTT. This sequence encodes CASSPGRGEAFF.

V gene TRBV15 combines with J gene TRBJ2-4; TRBD2 matches at 7 bases. The CDR3 sequence is 16 residues long. The germline CDR1 and CDR2 sequences are LNHNV and YYDKDF (reference sequence). V shed 5 bases and J 6 bases; nucleotides not matched to a gene: 13. Here the CDR3 DNA reads TGTGCCACCAGCGCGCATCGGGGACTAACGGCAAACATTCAGTACTTC. This codes for CATSAHRGLTANIQYF.

This clonotype was found once. V gene TRBV12-3 or TRBV12-4 combines with J gene TRBJ2-1; 7 bases align to TRBD1. With 5 bases clipped from V and 6 bases from J, the junction kept 16 bases outside the gene matches. There are 17 residues in the CDR3. CDR3 sequence: CASSHAWGRGSGNEQFF. CDR3 in DNA: TGTGCCAGCAGTCACGCCTGGGGCAGGGGGTCCGGCAATGAGCAGTTCTTC.

This chain uses TRBV13 with TRBJ1-1; possibly TRBD1 for D (6 bases). Trimming left V 5 bases short and J 0 bases short, with 10 bases between. Germline CDR1 PRHDT, CDR2 FYEKMQ (reference sequence). The CDR3 spans 14 residues. For the CDR3, the DNA is TGTGCCAGCAGCATCGGGACACTGAACACTGAAGCTTTCTTT. Translated: CASSIGTLNTEAFF. Full variable domain (remainder filled in from reference TRBV13 and TRBJ1-1): AAGVIQSPRHLIKEKRETATLKCYPIPRHDTVYWYQQGPGQDPQFLISFYEKMQSDKGSIPDRFSAQQFSDYHSELNMSSLELGDSALYFCASSIGTLNTEAFFGQGTRLTVV.

This rearrangement joins TRBV11-2 to TRBJ1-5; D gene unclear. The germline gives CDR1 SGHAT, CDR2 FQNNGV. V lost 1 base, J lost 2 bases, and 6 bases lay in between. The CDR3 sequence is 14 residues long. The CDR3 region has the DNA TGTGCCAGCAGCTTAGGACTGGGCAATCAGCCCCAGCATTTT. Its protein is CASSLGLGNQPQHF. Looking up the rest from reference TRBV11-2 and TRBJ1-5 gives the full variable domain: EAGVAQSPRYKIIEKRQSVAFWCNPISGHATLYWYQQILGQGPKLLIQFQNNGVVDDSQLPKDRFSAERLKGVDSTLKIQPAKLEDSAVYLCASSLGLGNQPQHFGDGTRLSIL.

This clonotype was recorded a few times. The genes are TRBV7-3 and TRBJ2-5, with TRBD2 matching 7 bases. The germline V gene has CDR1 SGHTA and CDR2 FQGTGA. V lost 2 bases and J lost 4; bases outside the gene matches: 7. This CDR3 has 15 amino acids. The CDR3 DNA reads as TGTGCCAGCAGCTTAGCTTCTAGCGGTGTAGAGACCCAGTACTTC. It encodes CASSLASSGVETQYF.

This clonotype appeared a single time. The chain has TRBV20-1 and TRBJ2-7, with TRBD2 identical over 11 bases. From germline, CDR1 is DFQATT and CDR2 SNEGSKA (reference sequence). V lost 0 bases, J lost 4 bases, and 2 bases stayed unmatched. The CDR3 runs to 14 residues. The CDR3 bases are TGCAGTGCTAGAGATCTAGCGGGAGGTTACGAGCAGTACTTC. It is translated as CSARDLAGGYEQYF.

This clonotype was counted only a few times. The V call is TRBV7-6, the J call TRBJ2-1; D is unresolved. Germline CDR1 and CDR2: SGHVS and FNYEAQ. V was clipped by 0 bases and J by 5 bases, with 5 bases between them. The CDR3 is 13 residues long. In DNA, the CDR3 is TGTGCCAGCAGCTTAGCGGCACACAATGAGCAGTTCTTC. This gives the protein CASSLAAHNEQFF.

V is TRBV2 and J is TRBJ2-7; a possible D gene is TRBD1 (5 bases). CDR3 length: 13 amino acids. Germline V CDR1 and CDR2: SNHLY, FYNNEI. V shed 6 bases and J shed 6 bases, with 15 bases lying between them. The CDR3 here is CASRFRDASEQYF. CDR3 DNA: TGTGCCAGCAGATTCAGGGATGCCTCCGAGCAGTACTTC.

The rearrangement joins TRBV28 to TRBJ2-7, with a weak D call TRBD2 (6 bases). Trimming cost V 4 bases and J 6 bases, with 19 bases left between them. Germline V lookup: CDR1 MDHEN, CDR2 SYDVKM. CDR3 length: 15 residues. Here the CDR3 DNA reads TGTGCCAGCAGTTCCCTCCCCCGATCTAGCGTCGAGCAGTACTTC. This encodes CASSSLPRSSVEQYF.

Many counts were recorded for this clonotype. The rearrangement uses TRBV14 and TRBJ2-3; a weak D match, TRBD1 (6 bases). V dropped 4 bases and J dropped 1 base, with 12 bases sitting between them. CDR1 and CDR2 (germline): SGHDN, FVKESK. The CDR3 consists of 15 residues. The CDR3 coding sequence is TGTGCCAGCAGCCTTGGGGGCGTCGGCACAGATACGCAGTATTTT. Translated: CASSLGGVGTDTQYF.

The chain employs TRBV7-8 and TRBJ1-5; the D gene is possibly TRBD1 (5 bases). The CDR3 runs 15 residues. V was cut by 1 base and J by 6 bases, with 13 bases left in between. CDR1 is SGHVS and CDR2 is FQNEAQ in the germline V gene. CDR3 residues: CASSLEGAQGQPQHF. The CDR3 DNA reads TGTGCCAGCAGCTTAGAAGGGGCCCAAGGTCAGCCCCAGCATTTT.

To note about this clonotype: The junction departs from the called germline gene at one end, perhaps through a read error. The chain joins TRBV4-1 to TRBJ2-7; 12 nucleotides line up with TRBD2. The CDR3 consists of 19 residues. The germline CDR1 and CDR2 sequences are MGHRA and YSYEKL. The CDR3 DNA reads as TGTGCCAGCAGTACTACCTCCGGGACTAGCGGGCCAAGCTCCTACGAGCAGTACTTC. The encoded protein is CASSTTSGTSGPSSYEQYF.

The rearrangement links TRBV7-3 to TRBJ2-2, with 10 nucleotides matching TRBD1. The J segment lost 6 bases and the V segment lost 5 bases, leaving 6 bases of the junction unmatched. Germline-derived CDR1 and CDR2 are SGHTA and FQGTGA. This CDR3 is built from 15 residues. The CDR3: CASSPWDRGAGELFF. CDR3 in DNA: TGTGCCAGCAGCCCCTGGGACAGGGGCGCCGGGGAGCTGTTTTTT.

This chain links TRBV27 with TRBJ2-2; D assignment may be TRBD1 or TRBD2 (5 bases each). The CDR3 sequence is 19 residues long. V dropped 0 bases and J dropped 0 bases, with 17 bases sitting between them. Germline V gene sequence: CDR1 MNHEY, CDR2 SMNVEV (reference sequence). CDR3 coding DNA: TGTGCCAGCAGTTTATCCCTACCGGGACGGCACGCGAACACCGGGGAGCTGTTTTTT. It encodes CASSLSLPGRHANTGELFF.

The table lists this clonotype with many counts. The rearrangement uses TRBV7-8 and TRBJ1-5, with D uncertain. The CDR3 length is 12 residues. Trimming took 5 bases from V and 1 from J, leaving 3 bases between them. Germline assignment: CDR1 SGHVS and CDR2 FQNEAQ. DNA for the CDR3: TGTGCCAGCAGCGCAAGCAATCAGCCCCAGCATTTT. Protein: CASSASNQPQHF.

The CDR3 protein is CASSTMENTEAFF. For the CDR3, the DNA is TGTGCCAGCAGCACCATGGAGAACACTGAAGCTTTCTTT. V and J are TRBV7-6 and TRBJ1-1; no reliable D call. The CDR3 length is 13 residues. V lost 5 bases, J lost 1 base, and 8 bases lay in between. Germline CDR1 reads SGHVS; CDR2 reads FNYEAQ.